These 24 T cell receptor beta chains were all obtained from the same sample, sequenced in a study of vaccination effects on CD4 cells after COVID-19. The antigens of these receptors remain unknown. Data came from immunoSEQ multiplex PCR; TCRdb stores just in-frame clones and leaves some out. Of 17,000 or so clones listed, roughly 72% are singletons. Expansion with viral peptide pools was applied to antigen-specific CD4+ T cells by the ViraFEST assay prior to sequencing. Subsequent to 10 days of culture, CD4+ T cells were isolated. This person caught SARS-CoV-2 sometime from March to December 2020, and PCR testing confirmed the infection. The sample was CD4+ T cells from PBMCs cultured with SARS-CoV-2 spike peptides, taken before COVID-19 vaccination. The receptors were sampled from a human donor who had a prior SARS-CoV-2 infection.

Here the CDR3 reads CASRLHRDQPQHF. The CDR3, as DNA: TGTGCCAGCAGATTACATAGGGATCAGCCCCAGCATTTT. The chain has TRBV6-5 and TRBJ1-5; D unclear. The germline V gene encodes CDR1 MNHEY and CDR2 SVGAGI. This CDR3 is built from 13 residues. The V and J ends lost 6 bases and 5 bases respectively, with 11 bases between them.

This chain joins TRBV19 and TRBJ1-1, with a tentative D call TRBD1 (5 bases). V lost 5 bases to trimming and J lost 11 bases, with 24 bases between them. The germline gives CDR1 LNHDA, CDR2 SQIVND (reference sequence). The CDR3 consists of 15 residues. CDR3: CASSPNRRPTSRAFF. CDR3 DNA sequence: TGTGCCAGTAGTCCTAACAGGAGACCAACTTCCCGGGCTTTCTTT.

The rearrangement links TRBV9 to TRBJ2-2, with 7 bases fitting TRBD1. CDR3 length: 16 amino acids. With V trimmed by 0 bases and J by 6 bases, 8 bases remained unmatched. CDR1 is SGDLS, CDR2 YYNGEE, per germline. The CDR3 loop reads CASSVDPTGFPGELFF. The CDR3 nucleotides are TGTGCCAGCAGCGTAGATCCGACAGGGTTCCCCGGGGAGCTGTTTTTT.

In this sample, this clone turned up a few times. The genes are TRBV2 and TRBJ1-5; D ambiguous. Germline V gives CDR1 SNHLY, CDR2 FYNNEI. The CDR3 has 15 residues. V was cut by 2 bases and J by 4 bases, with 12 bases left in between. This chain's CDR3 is CASSEFRRENQPQHF. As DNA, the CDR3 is TGTGCCAGCAGTGAATTTCGGCGGGAAAATCAGCCCCAGCATTTT.

In DNA, the CDR3 is TGTGCCACCAGTCTGGGACGCGCAGATACGCAGTATTTT. Its protein product is CATSLGRADTQYF. The gene calls are TRBV24-1 and TRBJ2-3; D is tentatively TRBD1 or TRBD2 (5 bases each). V lost 6 bases and J lost 4, with 10 bases in between. Germline CDR1 is KGHDR and CDR2 is SFDVKD. The CDR3 runs 13 residues.

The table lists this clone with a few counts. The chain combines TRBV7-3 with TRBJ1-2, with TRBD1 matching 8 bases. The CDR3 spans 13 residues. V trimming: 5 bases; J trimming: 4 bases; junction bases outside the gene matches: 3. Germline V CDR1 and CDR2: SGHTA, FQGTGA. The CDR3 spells CASSPTGGYGYTF. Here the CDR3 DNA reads TGTGCCAGCAGCCCCACAGGGGGCTATGGCTACACCTTC.

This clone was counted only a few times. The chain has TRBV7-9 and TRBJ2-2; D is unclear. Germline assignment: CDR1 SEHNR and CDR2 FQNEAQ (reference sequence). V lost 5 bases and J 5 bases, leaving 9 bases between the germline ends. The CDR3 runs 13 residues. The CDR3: CASSTISTGELFF. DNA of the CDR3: TGTGCCAGCAGCACAATCTCTACCGGGGAGCTGTTTTTT.

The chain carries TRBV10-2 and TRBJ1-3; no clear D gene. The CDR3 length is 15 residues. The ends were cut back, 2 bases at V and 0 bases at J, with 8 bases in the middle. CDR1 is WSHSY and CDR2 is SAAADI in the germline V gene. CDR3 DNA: TGCGCCAGCAGTGAGCGCAGGCACTCTGGAAACACCATATATTTT. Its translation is CASSERRHSGNTIYF.

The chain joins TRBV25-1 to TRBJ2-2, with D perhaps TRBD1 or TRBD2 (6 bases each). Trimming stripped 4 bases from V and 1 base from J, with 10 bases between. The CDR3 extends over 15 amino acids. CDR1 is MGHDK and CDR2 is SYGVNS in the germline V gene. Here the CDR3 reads CASSVGGGNTGELFF. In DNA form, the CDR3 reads TGTGCCAGCAGTGTCGGAGGGGGGAACACCGGGGAGCTGTTTTTT.

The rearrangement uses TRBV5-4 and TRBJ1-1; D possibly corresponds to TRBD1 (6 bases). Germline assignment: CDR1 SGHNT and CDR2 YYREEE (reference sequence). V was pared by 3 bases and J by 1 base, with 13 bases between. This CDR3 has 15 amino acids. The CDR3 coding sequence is TGTGCCAGCAGCTCGCCTTTACAGGGGAACACTGAAGCTTTCTTT. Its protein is CASSSPLQGNTEAFF.

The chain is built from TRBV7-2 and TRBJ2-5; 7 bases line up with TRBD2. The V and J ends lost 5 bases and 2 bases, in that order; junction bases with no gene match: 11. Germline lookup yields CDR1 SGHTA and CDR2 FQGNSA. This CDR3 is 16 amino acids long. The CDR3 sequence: CASSPRGTRGQETQYF. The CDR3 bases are TGTGCCAGCAGCCCGCGAGGGACGCGGGGGCAAGAGACCCAGTACTTC.

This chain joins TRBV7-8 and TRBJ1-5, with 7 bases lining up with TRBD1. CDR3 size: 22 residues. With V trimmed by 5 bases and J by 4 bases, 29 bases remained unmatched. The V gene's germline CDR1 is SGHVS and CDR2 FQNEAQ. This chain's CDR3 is CASSLRAPLRGQGGSSNQPQHF. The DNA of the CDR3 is TGTGCCAGCAGCCTAAGAGCACCTCTAAGGGGGCAGGGAGGATCTAGTAATCAGCCCCAGCATTTT.

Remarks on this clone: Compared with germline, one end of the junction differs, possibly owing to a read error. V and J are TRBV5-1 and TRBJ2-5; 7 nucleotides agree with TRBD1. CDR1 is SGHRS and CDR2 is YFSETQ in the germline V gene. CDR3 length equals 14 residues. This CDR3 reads CASAKGQVEDTQYF. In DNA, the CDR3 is TGCGCCAGCGCGAAAGGACAGGTGGAAGATACCCAGTACTTC.

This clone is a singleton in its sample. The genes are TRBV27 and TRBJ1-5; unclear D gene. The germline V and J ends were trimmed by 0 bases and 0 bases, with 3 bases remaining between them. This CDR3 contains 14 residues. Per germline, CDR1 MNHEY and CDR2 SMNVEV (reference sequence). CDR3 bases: TGTGCCAGCAGTTTATCGTTTAGCAATCAGCCCCAGCATTTT. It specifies CASSLSFSNQPQHF.

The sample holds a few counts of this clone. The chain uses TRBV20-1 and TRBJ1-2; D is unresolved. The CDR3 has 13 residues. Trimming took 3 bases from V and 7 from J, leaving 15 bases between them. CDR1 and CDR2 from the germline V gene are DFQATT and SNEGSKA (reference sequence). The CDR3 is CSASRLTDLGYTF. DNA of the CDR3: TGCAGTGCTAGTAGGCTTACCGATCTTGGCTACACCTTC.

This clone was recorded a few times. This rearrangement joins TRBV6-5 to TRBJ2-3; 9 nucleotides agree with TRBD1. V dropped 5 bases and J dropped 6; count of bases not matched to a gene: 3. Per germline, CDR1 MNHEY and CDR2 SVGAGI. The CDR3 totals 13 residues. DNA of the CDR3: TGTGCCAGCAGTACAGACAGGGGGGATACGCAGTATTTT. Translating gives CASSTDRGDTQYF.

Here the CDR3 reads CASSFRYRGLGDTQYF. The CDR3 DNA sequence: TGTGCCAGCAGTTTTCGGTACAGGGGGCTAGGAGATACGCAGTATTTT. The gene calls are TRBV28 and TRBJ2-3, with 9 bases aligning to TRBD1. Unmatched junction bases numbered 9, after V lost 3 bases and J lost 5 bases. This CDR3 is built from 16 residues. Looked up from germline, CDR1 is MDHEN and CDR2 is SYDVKM.

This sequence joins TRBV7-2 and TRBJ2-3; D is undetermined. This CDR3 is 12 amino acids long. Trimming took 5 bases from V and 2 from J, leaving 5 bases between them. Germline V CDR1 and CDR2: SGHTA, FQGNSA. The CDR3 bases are TGTGCCAGCAGCCCCCCCACAGATACGCAGTATTTT. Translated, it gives CASSPPTDTQYF.

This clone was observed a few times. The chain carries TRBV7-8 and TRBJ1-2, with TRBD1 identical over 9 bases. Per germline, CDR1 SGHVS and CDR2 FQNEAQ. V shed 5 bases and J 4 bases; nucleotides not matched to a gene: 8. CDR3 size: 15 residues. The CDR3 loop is CASSPWDRESYGYTF. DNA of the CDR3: TGTGCCAGCAGCCCCTGGGACAGGGAGAGCTATGGCTACACCTTC.

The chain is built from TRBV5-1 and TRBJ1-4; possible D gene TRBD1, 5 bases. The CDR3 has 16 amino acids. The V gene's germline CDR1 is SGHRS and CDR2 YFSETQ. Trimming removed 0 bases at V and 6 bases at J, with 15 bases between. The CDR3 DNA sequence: TGCGCCAGCAGCTTGGCCGGTTGGGGCACGGATGAAAAACTGTTTTTT. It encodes CASSLAGWGTDEKLFF. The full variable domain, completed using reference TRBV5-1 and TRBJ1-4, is KAGVTQTPRYLIKTRGQQVTLSCSPISGHRSVSWYQQTPGQGLQFLFEYFSETQRNKGNFPGRFSGRQFSNSRSEMNVSTLELGDSALYLCASSLAGWGTDEKLFFGSGTQLSVL.

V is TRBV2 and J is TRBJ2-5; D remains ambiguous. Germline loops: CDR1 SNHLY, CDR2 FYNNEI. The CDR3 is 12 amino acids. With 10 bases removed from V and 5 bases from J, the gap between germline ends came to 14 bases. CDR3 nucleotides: TGTGCCACTGCCGGCCCTCGGGAGACCCAGTACTTC. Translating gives CATAGPRETQYF.

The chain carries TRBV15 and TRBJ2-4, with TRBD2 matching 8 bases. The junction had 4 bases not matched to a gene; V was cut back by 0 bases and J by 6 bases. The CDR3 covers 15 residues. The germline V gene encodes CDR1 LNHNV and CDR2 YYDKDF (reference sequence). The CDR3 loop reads CATSRDIAGGNIQYF. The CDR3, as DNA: TGTGCCACCAGCAGAGATATTGCGGGGGGAAACATTCAGTACTTC.

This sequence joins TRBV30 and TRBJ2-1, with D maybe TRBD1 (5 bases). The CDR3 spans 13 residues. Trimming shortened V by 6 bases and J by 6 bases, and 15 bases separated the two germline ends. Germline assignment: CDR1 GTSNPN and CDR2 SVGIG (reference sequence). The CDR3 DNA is TGTGCCTGCCGGTACAGGAGTAGCAATGAGCAGTTCTTC. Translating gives CACRYRSSNEQFF.

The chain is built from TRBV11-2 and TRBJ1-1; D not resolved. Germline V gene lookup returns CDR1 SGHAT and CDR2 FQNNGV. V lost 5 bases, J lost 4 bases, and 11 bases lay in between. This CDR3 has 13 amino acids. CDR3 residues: CASSRIVFTEAFF. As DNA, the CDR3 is TGTGCCAGCAGCCGGATTGTGTTCACTGAAGCTTTCTTT.